These T cell receptor beta chains were read from a single sample in a study of blood T cell repertoires in COVID-19. The data were produced by immunoSEQ multiplex PCR, yet TCRdb's version contains in-frame clones alone and is incomplete. The sample lists 350,000 to 450,000 clones, 80% to 95% seen once, with more than 0.85% in the top ten. The sequenced material came from PBMCs or T cells enriched from blood (not recorded which). These TCRs come from a woman in her forties who had been exposed to COVID-19. The CDR3 runs from the conserved cysteine through the conserved F or W. The order of the fields is J gene, V gene, clone size, D gene, CDR3 DNA, CDR3 protein. D genes are given only for firm matches. Rows may omit the clone size; those that give it use once, few, many or a size class.

>TRBJ2-3|TRBV10-3|once|.
TGTGCCATCAGTGTCGGCGGATCAGATACGCAGTATTTT
CAISVGGSDTQYF
>TRBJ1-2|TRBV7-2|.|TRBD1
TGTGCCAGCAGCTTAGCAGGGGGACAGACCTACACCTTC
CASSLAGGQTYTF
>TRBJ2-7|TRBV10-3|.|TRBD1
TGTGCCATAAATAGGGACAGGTCCTACGAGCAGTACTTC
CAINRDRSYEQYF
>TRBJ2-7|TRBV29-1|.|.
TGCAGCGTTGAGGGCAGGGGCTACGAGCAGTACTTC
CSVEGRGYEQYF
>TRBJ1-1|TRBV19|.|.
TGTGCCAGTAGTATACTGGAGGGAGTGGGAGCTTTCTTT
CASSILEGVGAFF
>TRBJ1-5|TRBV12-3/TRBV12-4|.|.
TGTGCCAGCAGTTATCACAATCAGCCCCAGCATTTT
CASSYHNQPQHF
>TRBJ2-3|TRBV7-9|few|.
TGTGCCAGCAGCTTAACGGGGATCACAGATACGCAGTATTTT
CASSLTGITDTQYF
>TRBJ2-1|TRBV7-3|.|.
TGTGCCAGCAGCTTAAGTGGGGGCGGTGGCTATGAGCAGTTCTTC
CASSLSGGGGYEQFF
>TRBJ1-2|TRBV3-1/TRBV3-2|once|TRBD1
TGTGCCAGCAGCCTAGGAACAGGGGGCCCGTCGGGGGGCTACACCTTC
CASSLGTGGPSGGYTF
>TRBJ1-1|TRBV19|.|TRBD1
TGTGCCAGTAGTCGCCGGGACAGGGGAACTGAAGCTTTCTTT
CASSRRDRGTEAFF
>TRBJ1-2|TRBV19|.|.
TGTGCCAGTAGTAATCAGGACAGACTGTATGGCTACACCTTC
CASSNQDRLYGYTF
>TRBJ1-1|TRBV6-1|.|.
TGTGCCAGCAGTGAAGGCCACCTACAGGGCCGAAACACTGAAGCTTTCTTT
CASSEGHLQGRNTEAFF
>TRBJ2-1|TRBV6-4|.|.
TGTGCCAGCAGTTCAACGGTCTCCAATGAGCAGTTCTTC
CASSSTVSNEQFF
>TRBJ1-1|TRBV6-5|.|TRBD1
TGTGCCAGCAGGGGGACAGGGGTGAGCACTGAAGCTTTCTTT
CASRGTGVSTEAFF
>TRBJ1-5|TRBV2|.|.
TGTGCCAGCAGTGAAGGGCCCCGAAATCAGCCCCAGCATTTT
CASSEGPRNQPQHF
>TRBJ2-3|TRBV9|.|TRBD2
TGTGCCAGCAGCGCGACTAGCAAGGATACGCAGTATTTT
CASSATSKDTQYF
>TRBJ2-7|TRBV11-3|.|TRBD1
TGTGCCAGCAGCTTAGATTCGACAGGGGGCCGGGACGAGCAGTACTTC
CASSLDSTGGRDEQYF
>TRBJ1-1|TRBV6-5|.|.
TGTGCCAGCAGTTTCGTTTCTAGGAGCACTGAAGCTTTCTTT
CASSFVSRSTEAFF
>TRBJ2-2|TRBV18|.|TRBD2
TGTGCCAGCTCACCACCGAGACTAGCGGGTTACGGGGAGCTGTTTTTT
CASSPPRLAGYGELFF
>TRBJ1-1|TRBV12-3/TRBV12-4|.|.
TGTGCCAGCAGGGGGAGTTGGGTCACTGAAGCTTTCTTT
CASRGSWVTEAFF
>TRBJ1-2|TRBV10-3|.|.
.
CAIRDTREGDYGYTFGSGTYTF
>TRBJ1-5|TRBV5-6|once|.
TGTGCCAGCAGCTTGGGGGGGGGCAATCAGCCCCAGCATTTT
CASSLGGGNQPQHF
>TRBJ1-2|TRBV5-6|.|TRBD1
TGTGCCAGCAGCTCGGGACAGTGGGGCTACACCTTC
CASSSGQWGYTF
>TRBJ2-5|TRBV6-5|.|.
TGTGCCAGCAGTTACGGGCGGGATGTTTTGGAGACCCAGTACTTC
CASSYGRDVLETQYF
>TRBJ1-3|TRBV7-8|.|TRBD1
TGTGCCAGCAGCTCCCTCCCCCCAAAAGGGACAGGGACACGGACCATATATTTT
CASSSLPPKGTGTRTIYF
>TRBJ2-1|TRBV2|.|TRBD1
TGTGCCAGCAGTGAAGAACAGGGGGCGCGGAATGAGCAGTTCTTC
CASSEEQGARNEQFF
>TRBJ1-2|TRBV18|few|.
TGTGCCAGCTCACTTGACTCTCATAGGGGCTACACCTTC
CASSLDSHRGYTF
>TRBJ2-2|TRBV19|many|.
TGTGCCAGTAGGGGACAAGCGAACACCGGGGAGCTGTTTTTT
CASRGQANTGELFF
>TRBJ2-3|TRBV10-2|.|TRBD2
TGCGCCAGCAGGGAAACCGGGACTAGCGGGGGATATTTT
CASRETGTSGGYF
>TRBJ2-7|TRBV5-1|.|TRBD2
TGCGCCAGCAGCTATGAACTAGCGTTTGACGAGCAGTACTTC
CASSYELAFDEQYF
>TRBJ2-3|TRBV10-3|.|TRBD1
TGTGCTACTCACCCGGGACAGGCCCCGACAGATACGCAGTATTTT
CATHPGQAPTDTQYF
>TRBJ1-2|TRBV3-1/TRBV3-2|few|TRBD1
TGTGCCAGCAGCCCCCCCGGGACAGGGGCCGAAGGCTACACCTTC
CASSPPGTGAEGYTF
>TRBJ1-6|TRBV18|few|TRBD1
TGTGCCAGCCGGGACAGCTATAATTCACCCCTCCACTTT
CASRDSYNSPLHF
>TRBJ2-7|TRBV7-3|.|TRBD2
TGTGCCAGCAGCTTACAAGCGGGATCCCCTTACGAGCAGTACTTC
CASSLQAGSPYEQYF
>TRBJ1-5|TRBV18|.|TRBD1
TGTGCCAGCTCACCTCGGGCAGACAGGGGGTATCCCAATCAGCCCCAGCATTTT
CASSPRADRGYPNQPQHF
>TRBJ2-5|TRBV7-2|.|.
TGTGCCAGCAGCGAAACACCCCGCATGTACTTC
CASSETPRMYF
>TRBJ1-1|TRBV3-1/TRBV3-2|.|.
TGTGCCAGCAGCCAAGGGCTCACGAACACTGAAGCTTTCTTT
CASSQGLTNTEAFF
>TRBJ1-1|TRBV19|.|.
TGTGCCAGTCCTGGGCGGGGGGTATGGAACACTGAAGCTTTCTTT
CASPGRGVWNTEAFF
>TRBJ1-4|TRBV3-1/TRBV3-2|.|.
TGTGCCAGCAGCCTCTCAGGGACAACTAATGAAAAACTGTTTTTT
CASSLSGTTNEKLFF
>TRBJ1-1|TRBV6-2/TRBV6-3|.|.
TGTGCCAGCAGTCGGCAGGGTCCCACTGAAGCTTTCTTT
CASSRQGPTEAFF
>TRBJ1-3|TRBV21-1|.|.
TGTGCCAGCAGCAAAGCGCGCAGGGGAAATGGAAACACCATATATTTT
CASSKARRGNGNTIYF
>TRBJ2-7|TRBV19|.|TRBD2
TGTGCCAGTAGTATGCCCAGCGGGGGTCGATACGAGCAGTACTTC
CASSMPSGGRYEQYF
>TRBJ1-2|TRBV5-1|.|.
TGCGCCAGCAGCACAGACAGCTCTAACTATGGCTACACCTTC
CASSTDSSNYGYTF
>TRBJ1-2|TRBV10-3|few|.
TGTGCCATCAGTGAAATGGGCGTTGAGGGCTACACCTTC
CAISEMGVEGYTF
>TRBJ1-5|TRBV28|.|.
TGTGCCAGCAGTTTCCAGGGACAGCCCCAGCATTTT
CASSFQGQPQHF
>TRBJ2-1|TRBV4-3|.|TRBD2
TGCGCCAGCAGCCGAAAGCGGGAGTTCGGCTATGAGCAGTTCTTC
CASSRKREFGYEQFF
>TRBJ1-3|TRBV25-1|.|TRBD1
TGTGCCAGCAGTTCTGCAGGGGGCGGTGGAAACACCATATATTTT
CASSSAGGGGNTIYF
>TRBJ2-5|TRBV28|.|.
TGTGCCAGCAGTTTCGGCAGGGGATTGCAAGAGACCCAGTACTTC
CASSFGRGLQETQYF
>TRBJ2-7|TRBV5-4|.|.
TGTGCCAGCAGCTTCCAGGCAAACTCCTACGAGCAGTACTTC
CASSFQANSYEQYF
>TRBJ1-1|TRBV30|.|.
TGTGCCTGGAGTGACGGCAGCCGAGGAAGGACTGAAGCTTTCTTT
CAWSDGSRGRTEAFF
>TRBJ1-4|TRBV7-9|.|.
TGTGCCAGCAGCTCCAGGTTTGCCAATGAAAAACTGTTTTTT
CASSSRFANEKLFF